The 5 T cell receptor beta chains below all came from one sample that was sequenced in a study of T cell responses to AZD1222 COVID-19 vaccine. Some clones are missing from TCRdb's copy, which holds only in-frame ones; the method was immunoSEQ multiplex PCR. The repertoire has about 200,000 clones, approximately 93% of them found once; the top ten carry more than 0.8%. The sample in question was peripheral blood, obtained 28 days after the second AZD1222 dose. These TCRs come from an adult who received the AZD1222 COVID-19 vaccine.

V and J are TRBV7-2 and TRBJ2-1; 9 bases align to TRBD2. V was clipped by 5 bases and J by 0 bases; unmatched bases: 5. The CDR3 spans 16 residues. The V gene's germline CDR1 is SGHTA and CDR2 FQGNSA. CDR3: CASSPLAGSSYNEQFF. In DNA form, the CDR3 reads TGTGCCAGCAGCCCGCTAGCGGGGAGCTCCTACAATGAGCAGTTCTTC.

This sequence joins TRBV6-2 or TRBV6-3 and TRBJ1-1; 7 bases agree with TRBD1. CDR1 and CDR2 (germline): MNHEY, SVGEGT. With V trimmed by 2 bases and J by 5 bases, 14 bases remained unmatched. The CDR3 loop spans 17 amino acids. This chain's CDR3 is CASSYPKFGTVDTEAFF. The CDR3 DNA sequence: TGTGCCAGCAGTTACCCGAAATTCGGGACAGTAGATACTGAAGCTTTCTTT.

The chain couples TRBV15 to TRBJ1-3; 7 bases line up with TRBD1. Per germline, CDR1 LNHNV and CDR2 YYDKDF (reference sequence). The J segment lost 3 bases and the V segment lost 2 bases, leaving 7 bases of the junction unmatched. The CDR3 sequence is 16 residues long. The DNA of the CDR3 is TGTGCCACCAGCAGACCCCGAGGGGGCGTTGGAAACACCATATATTTT. It translates to CATSRPRGGVGNTIYF.

J is TRBJ1-4 and V is TRBV19; possible D gene TRBD1, 6 bases. Germline CDR1 and CDR2: LNHDA and SQIVND (reference sequence). Trimming stripped 5 bases from V and 0 bases from J, with 13 bases between. This CDR3 has 16 residues. CDR3 coding DNA: TGTGCCAGTAGTTCGTCGACAGGCCCAACTAATGAAAAACTGTTTTTT. It yields the protein CASSSSTGPTNEKLFF.

To note about this clone: Different DNA sequences within this sample yield the same CDR3. V is TRBV7-9 and J is TRBJ1-2; unclear D gene. CDR3 length: 14 residues. Germline loops: CDR1 SEHNR, CDR2 FQNEAQ (reference sequence). Deletions cut 1 base from V and 4 bases from J, with 10 bases between. The chain's CDR3 is CASSLEGRFYGYTF. The CDR3 nucleotides read TGTGCCAGCAGCTTAGAAGGACGATTCTATGGCTACACCTTC.